A single sample gave rise to the 15 T cell receptor beta chains below, sequenced in a study of metastatic and nonmetastatic thyroid tumors. Until they underwent thyroid surgery, no patient had received any treatment. TCRdb reanalyzed the PCR reads with MiXCR. The sample lists 43,000 or so clones, about 25% seen once, with about 3.5% in the top ten. Sequencing used blood. Receptor source: a male donor with papillary thyroid cancer or a benign thyroid nodule (not recorded which). Some clones in this sample may be carry-over from other donors' samples.

About this clone: Within the sample, other DNA sequences also encode this same CDR3. The rearrangement uses TRBV30 and TRBJ2-7, with 7 nucleotides matching TRBD1. Germline trimming cut 0 bases from V and 2 bases from J; bases unmatched to any gene: 4. The CDR3 spans 14 residues. CDR1 is GTSNPN, CDR2 SVGIG, per germline (reference sequence). CDR3 DNA sequence: TGTGCCTGGAGTGTAGCTGGGACAGCCTACGAGCAGTACTTC. It is translated as CAWSVAGTAYEQYF. The full variable domain, its missing parts supplied by reference TRBV30 and TRBJ2-7, is SQTIHQWPATLVQPVGSPLSLECTVEGTSNPNLYWYRQAAGRGLQLLFYSVGIGQISSEVPQNLSASRPQDRQFILSSKKLLLSDSGFYLCAWSVAGTAYEQYFGPGTRLTVT.

V gene TRBV4-2 combines with J gene TRBJ1-6, with TRBD1 matching 7 bases. V lost 7 bases, J lost 5 bases, and 11 bases stayed unmatched. CDR3 length equals 16 residues. The V gene's germline CDR1 is LGHNA and CDR2 YNFKEQ. The CDR3: CASTSLGQSHNSPLHF. CDR3 DNA: TGTGCCAGCACCTCTCTGGGACAGAGCCATAATTCACCCCTCCACTTT.

This clone occurred many times. The chain has TRBV4-1 and TRBJ1-1, with D possibly being TRBD1 (6 bases). The CDR3 runs to 16 residues. Trimming stripped 0 bases from V and 1 base from J, with 12 bases between. Germline V gene lookup returns CDR1 MGHRA and CDR2 YSYEKL. Here the CDR3 DNA reads TGCGCCAGCAGCCAAGATCCACAGGGATCGAACACTGAAGCTTTCTTT. This translates into CASSQDPQGSNTEAFF.

As to this clone: The germline gene is not matched at one end of the junction; a read error may be the cause. The V call is TRBV19, the J call TRBJ1-2, with D perhaps matching TRBD1 (5 bases). CDR3 length equals 16 residues. Germline-derived CDR1 and CDR2 are LNHDA and SQIVND (reference sequence). Here the CDR3 reads CASSTHRWSTNYGYTF. In nucleotides, the CDR3 is TGTGCCAGTAGTACGCACAGGTGGTCCACTAACTATGGTTACACCTTC.

This clone showed up many times. The V and J genes are TRBV3-1 and TRBJ2-7, with 12 bases that match TRBD2. The CDR3 consists of 14 residues. The germline CDR1 and CDR2 sequences are LGHDT and YNNKEL (reference sequence). V was clipped by 1 base and J by 9 bases; unmatched bases: 4. CDR3 sequence reads: CASSQGLAGVGQYF. CDR3 coding DNA: TGTGCCAGCAGCCAAGGACTAGCGGGAGTAGGGCAGTACTTC.

In its sample, this clone was seen a few times. This clone may be a read error of a much larger clone one base away. V is TRBV12-3 or TRBV12-4 and J is TRBJ2-5; D may match TRBD1 or TRBD2 (5 bases each). The CDR3 is made up of 14 amino acids. This CDR3 is CAISLLRGRETQYF. In DNA form, the CDR3 reads TGTGCCATCAGTTTATTACGGGGCCGAGAGACCCAGTACTTC.

This rearrangement joins TRBV30 to TRBJ1-1; TRBD1 is a possible D gene (5 bases). Germline V gives CDR1 GTSNPN, CDR2 SVGIG (reference sequence). The CDR3 is made up of 13 amino acids. CDR3 region: CAGAGSGWTEAFF. The CDR3 coding sequence is TGTGCTGGGGCCGGGTCCGGGTGGACTGAAGCTTTCTTT.

This chain joins TRBV6-1 and TRBJ1-2; possibly TRBD1 for D (6 bases). V lost 5 bases to trimming and J lost 1 base, with 8 bases between them. The CDR3 is 13 amino acids. Germline assignment: CDR1 MNHNS and CDR2 SASEGT. CDR3 residues: CASSRDINYGYTF. The CDR3, as DNA: TGTGCCAGCAGTCGGGACATTAACTATGGCTACACCTTC.

V and J are TRBV5-1 and TRBJ2-1; either TRBD1 or TRBD2 may supply D (7 bases each). Trimming stripped 7 bases from V and 4 bases from J, with 18 bases between. This CDR3 has 15 residues. Germline V gene data show CDR1 as SGHRS and CDR2 as YFSETQ. The CDR3 region is CASSEQGGFYNEQFF. The DNA for the CDR3 is TGCGCCAGCTCCGAGCAGGGGGGGTTTTACAATGAGCAGTTCTTC.

The chain has TRBV11-2 and TRBJ1-1; no reliable D call. CDR1 is SGHAT and CDR2 is FQNNGV in the germline V gene. This CDR3 spans 18 amino acids. V lost 5 bases and J 1 base, leaving 23 bases between the germline ends. The CDR3 sequence: CASSVPYSGSRPNTEAFF. CDR3 nucleotides: TGTGCCAGCAGCGTGCCATACAGTGGCTCTCGCCCGAACACTGAAGCTTTCTTT. Supplemented by reference TRBV11-2 and TRBJ1-1, the full variable domain reads EAGVAQSPRYKIIEKRQSVAFWCNPISGHATLYWYQQILGQGPKLLIQFQNNGVVDDSQLPKDRFSAERLKGVDSTLKIQPAKLEDSAVYLCASSVPYSGSRPNTEAFFGQGTRLTVV.

At least ten counts were recorded for this clone. V gene TRBV5-1 combines with J gene TRBJ2-5; D tentatively fits TRBD1 or TRBD2 (5 bases each). Trimming cost V 1 base and J 2 bases, with 9 bases left between them. Germline lookup yields CDR1 SGHRS and CDR2 YFSETQ. This CDR3 spans 14 amino acids. CDR3 bases: TGCGCCAGCAGCTTGAGTGGGGGACAAGAGACCCAGTACTTC. This codes for CASSLSGGQETQYF.

This clone showed up many times. The chain employs TRBV27 and TRBJ2-3, with 7 bases aligning to TRBD2. Germline V gene data show CDR1 as MNHEY and CDR2 as SMNVEV (reference sequence). The CDR3 has 15 amino acids. J was trimmed by 1 base and V by 3 bases; bases with no gene match: 4. The CDR3 bases are TGTGCCAGCAGTTTGAGGCTAGCGGGCACAGATACGCAGTATTTT. Translating gives CASSLRLAGTDTQYF.

This clone was seen just once. Compared with germline, one end of the junction differs, possibly owing to a read error. The chain is built from TRBV4-1 and TRBJ2-6, with D unclear. CDR1 MGHRA and CDR2 YSYEKL come from the germline V gene. The CDR3 is made up of 15 amino acids. The CDR3 nucleotides are TGCGCCAGCAGCATGATCGTATCTGGGTCCAACGCCCTGACTTTC. Translation gives CASSMIVSGSNALTF.

Turning to this clone: One end of the junction is discordant with germline, which a read error may explain. The chain uses TRBV7-3 and TRBJ2-3; D not resolved. The CDR3 is 15 residues long. The germline V gene encodes CDR1 SGHTA and CDR2 FQGTGA. The CDR3 loop reads CASSLFSTLVDTQYF. CDR3 nucleotides: TGTGCCAGCAGCTTATTCTCCACTCTCGTGGATACGCAGTACTTT.

This CDR3 reads CASSNSTGGVDTQYF. The CDR3 coding sequence is TGTGCCAGCAGCAATTCGACAGGGGGCGTTGATACCCAGTACTTC. The chain is built from TRBV7-8 and TRBJ2-5, with 10 bases matching TRBD1. The trim removed 5 bases at V and 8 bases at J, leaving 11 bases unmatched. The CDR3 consists of 15 residues. Germline V gene sequence: CDR1 SGHVS, CDR2 FQNEAQ.